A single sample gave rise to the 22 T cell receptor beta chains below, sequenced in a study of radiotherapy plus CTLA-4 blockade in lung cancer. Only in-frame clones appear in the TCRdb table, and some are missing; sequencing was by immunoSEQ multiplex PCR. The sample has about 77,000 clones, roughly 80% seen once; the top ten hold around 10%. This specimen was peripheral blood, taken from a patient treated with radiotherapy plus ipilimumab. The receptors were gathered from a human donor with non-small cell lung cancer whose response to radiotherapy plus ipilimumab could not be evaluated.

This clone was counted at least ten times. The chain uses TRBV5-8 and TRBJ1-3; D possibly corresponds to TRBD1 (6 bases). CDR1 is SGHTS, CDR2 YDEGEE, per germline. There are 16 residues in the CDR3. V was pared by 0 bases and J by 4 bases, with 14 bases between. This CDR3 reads CASSLEAGAGGNTIYF. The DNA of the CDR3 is TGTGCCAGCAGCTTGGAGGCAGGGGCCGGGGGAAACACCATATATTTT. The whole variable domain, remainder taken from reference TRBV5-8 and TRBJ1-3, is EAGVTQSPTHLIKTRGQQATLRCSPISGHTSVYWYQQALGLGLQFLLWYDEGEERNRGNFPPRFSGRQFPNYSSELNVNALELEDSALYLCASSLEAGAGGNTIYFGEGSWLTVV.

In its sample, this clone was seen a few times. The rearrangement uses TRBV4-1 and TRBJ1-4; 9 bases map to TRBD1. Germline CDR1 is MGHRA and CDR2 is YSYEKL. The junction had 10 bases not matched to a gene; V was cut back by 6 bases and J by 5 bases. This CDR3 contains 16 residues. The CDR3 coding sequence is TGCGCCAGCAGGAGGTTTGACGGGACAGGGAATGAAAAACTGTTTTTT. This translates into CASRRFDGTGNEKLFF.

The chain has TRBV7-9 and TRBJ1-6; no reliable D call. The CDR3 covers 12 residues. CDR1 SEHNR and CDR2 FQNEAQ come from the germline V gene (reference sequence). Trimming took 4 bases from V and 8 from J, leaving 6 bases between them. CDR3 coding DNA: TGTGCCAGCAGCTGGGCTGATTCACCCCTCCACTTT. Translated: CASSWADSPLHF.

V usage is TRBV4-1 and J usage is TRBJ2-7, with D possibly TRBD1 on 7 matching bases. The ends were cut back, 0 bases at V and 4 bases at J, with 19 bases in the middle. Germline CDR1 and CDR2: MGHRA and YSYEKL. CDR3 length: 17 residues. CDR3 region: CASSQDSRETGFYEQYF. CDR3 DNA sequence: TGCGCCAGCAGCCAAGATAGTCGGGAGACAGGGTTTTACGAGCAGTACTTC.

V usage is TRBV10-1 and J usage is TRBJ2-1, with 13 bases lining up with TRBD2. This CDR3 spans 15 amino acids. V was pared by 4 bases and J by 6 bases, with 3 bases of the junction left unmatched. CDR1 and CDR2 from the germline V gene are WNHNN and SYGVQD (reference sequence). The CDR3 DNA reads TGCGCCAGCAGTGGGACTAGCGGGGGATTCAATGAGCAGTTCTTC. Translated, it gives CASSGTSGGFNEQFF.

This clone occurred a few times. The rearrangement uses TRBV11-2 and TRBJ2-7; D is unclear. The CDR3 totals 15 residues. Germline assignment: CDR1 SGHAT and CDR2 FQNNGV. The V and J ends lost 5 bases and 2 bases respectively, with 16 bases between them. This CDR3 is CASSPSISATYEQYF. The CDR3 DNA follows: TGTGCCAGCAGCCCAAGCATCAGCGCAACCTACGAGCAGTACTTC.

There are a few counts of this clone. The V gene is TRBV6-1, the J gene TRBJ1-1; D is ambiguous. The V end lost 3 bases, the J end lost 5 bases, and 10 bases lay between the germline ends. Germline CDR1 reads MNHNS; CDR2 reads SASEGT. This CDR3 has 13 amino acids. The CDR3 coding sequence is TGTGCCAGCAGTGAGCTCGGGAGAACTGAAGCTTTCTTT. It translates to CASSELGRTEAFF.

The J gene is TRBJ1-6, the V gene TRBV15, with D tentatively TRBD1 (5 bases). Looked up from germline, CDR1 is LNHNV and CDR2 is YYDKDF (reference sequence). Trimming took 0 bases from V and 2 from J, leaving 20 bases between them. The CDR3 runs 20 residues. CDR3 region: CATSRDAPRRGGPYNSPLHF. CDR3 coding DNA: TGTGCCACCAGCAGAGATGCACCACGGAGGGGTGGGCCCTATAATTCACCCCTCCACTTT. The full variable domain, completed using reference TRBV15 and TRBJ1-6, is DAMVIQNPRYQVTQFGKPVTLSCSQTLNHNVMYWYQQKSSQAPKLLFHYYDKDFNNEADTPDNFQSRRPNTSFCFLDIRSPGLGDTAMYLCATSRDAPRRGGPYNSPLHFGNGTRLTVT.

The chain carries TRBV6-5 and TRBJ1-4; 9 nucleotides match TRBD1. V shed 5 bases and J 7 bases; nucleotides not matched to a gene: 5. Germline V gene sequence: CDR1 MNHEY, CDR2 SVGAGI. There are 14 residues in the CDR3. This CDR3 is CASSRTGEGEKLFF. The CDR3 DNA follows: TGTGCCAGCAGTAGGACAGGGGAGGGTGAAAAACTGTTTTTT.

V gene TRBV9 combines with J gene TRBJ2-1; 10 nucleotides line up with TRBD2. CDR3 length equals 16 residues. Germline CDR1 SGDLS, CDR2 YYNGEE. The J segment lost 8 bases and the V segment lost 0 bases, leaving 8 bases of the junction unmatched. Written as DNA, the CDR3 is TGTGCCAGCAGCGTAGTTCCACTAGCGGGGCAGGATGAGCAGTTCTTC. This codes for CASSVVPLAGQDEQFF.

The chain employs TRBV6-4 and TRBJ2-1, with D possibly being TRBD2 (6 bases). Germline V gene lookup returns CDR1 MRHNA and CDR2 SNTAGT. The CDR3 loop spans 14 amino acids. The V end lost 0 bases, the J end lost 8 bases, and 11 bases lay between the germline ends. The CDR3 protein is CASSDSGGEDEQFF. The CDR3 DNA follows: TGTGCCAGCAGTGACTCCGGGGGAGAGGATGAGCAGTTCTTC.

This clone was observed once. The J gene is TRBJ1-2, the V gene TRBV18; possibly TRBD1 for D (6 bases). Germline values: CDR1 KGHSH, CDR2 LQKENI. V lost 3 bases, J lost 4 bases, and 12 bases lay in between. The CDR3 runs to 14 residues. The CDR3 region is CASSPGQRTYGYTF. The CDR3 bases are TGTGCCAGCTCACCTGGACAGAGAACCTATGGCTACACCTTC.

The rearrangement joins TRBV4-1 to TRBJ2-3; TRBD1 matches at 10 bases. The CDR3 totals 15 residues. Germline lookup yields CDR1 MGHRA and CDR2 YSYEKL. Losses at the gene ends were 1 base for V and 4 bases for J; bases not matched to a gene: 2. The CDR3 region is CASSQGDRGPDTQYF. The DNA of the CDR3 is TGCGCCAGCAGCCAAGGGGACAGGGGTCCAGATACGCAGTATTTT.

The CDR3 bases are TGTGCCTGGACCAAGGGGGGGTATGGCTACACCTTC. Its protein is CAWTKGGYGYTF. V and J are TRBV30 and TRBJ1-2, with D possibly being TRBD1 (6 bases). Trimming took 4 bases from V and 5 from J, leaving 11 bases between them. Germline V lookup: CDR1 GTSNPN, CDR2 SVGIG (reference sequence). This CDR3 region has 12 residues. The complete variable domain, with remaining parts taken from reference TRBV30 and TRBJ1-2, reads SQTIHQWPATLVQPVGSPLSLECTVEGTSNPNLYWYRQAAGRGLQLLFYSVGIGQISSEVPQNLSASRPQDRQFILSSKKLLLSDSGFYLCAWTKGGYGYTFGSGTRLTVV.

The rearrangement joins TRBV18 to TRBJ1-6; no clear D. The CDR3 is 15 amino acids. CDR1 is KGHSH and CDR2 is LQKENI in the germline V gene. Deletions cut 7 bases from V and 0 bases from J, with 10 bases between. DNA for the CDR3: TGTGCCAGCTGGGCACCGAGCTCCTATAATTCACCCCTCCACTTT. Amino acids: CASWAPSSYNSPLHF. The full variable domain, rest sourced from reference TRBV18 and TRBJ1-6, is NAGVMQNPRHLVRRRGQEARLRCSPMKGHSHVYWYRQLPEEGLKFMVYLQKENIIDESGMPKERFSAEFPKEGPSILRIQQVVRGDSAAYFCASWAPSSYNSPLHFGNGTRLTVT.

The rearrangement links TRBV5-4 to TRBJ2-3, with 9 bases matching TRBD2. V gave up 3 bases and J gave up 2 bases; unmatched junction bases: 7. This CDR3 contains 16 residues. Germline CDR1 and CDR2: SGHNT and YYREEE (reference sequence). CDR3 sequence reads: CASSSVRLAVTDTQYF. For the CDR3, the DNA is TGTGCCAGCAGCTCAGTTCGACTAGCGGTCACAGATACGCAGTATTTT.

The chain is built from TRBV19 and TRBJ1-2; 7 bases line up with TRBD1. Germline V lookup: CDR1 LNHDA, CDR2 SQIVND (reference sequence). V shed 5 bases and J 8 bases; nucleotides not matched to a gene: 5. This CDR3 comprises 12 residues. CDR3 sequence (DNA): TGTGCCAGTAGTCGAGGGGGCTACGGCTACACCTTC. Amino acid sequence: CASSRGGYGYTF.

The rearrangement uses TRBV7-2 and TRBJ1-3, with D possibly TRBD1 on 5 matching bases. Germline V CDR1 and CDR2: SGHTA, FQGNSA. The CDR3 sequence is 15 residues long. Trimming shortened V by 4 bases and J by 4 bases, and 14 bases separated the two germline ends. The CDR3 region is CASSWAGHGGNTIYF. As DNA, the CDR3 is TGTGCCAGCAGCTGGGCCGGACACGGGGGAAACACCATATATTTT.

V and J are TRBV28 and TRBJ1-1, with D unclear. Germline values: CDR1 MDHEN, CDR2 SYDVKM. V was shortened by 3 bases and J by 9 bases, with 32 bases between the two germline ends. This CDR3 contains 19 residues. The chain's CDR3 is CASSFFGWRPAATNIKAFF. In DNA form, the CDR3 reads TGTGCCAGCAGTTTCTTCGGATGGCGTCCGGCGGCTACTAACATAAAAGCTTTCTTT. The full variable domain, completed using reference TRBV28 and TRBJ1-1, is DVKVTQSSRYLVKRTGEKVFLECVQDMDHENMFWYRQDPGLGLRLIYFSYDVKMKEKGDIPEGYSVSREKKERFSLILESASTNQTSMYLCASSFFGWRPAATNIKAFFGQGTRLTVV.

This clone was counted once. The CDR3 DNA follows: TGTGCCAGCAGTTTGGAGTCCGGGACTAGCGGTATAGGGCAGTTCTTC. Its translation is CASSLESGTSGIGQFF. V and J are TRBV6-4 and TRBJ2-1; 11 positions match TRBD2. The CDR3 runs to 16 residues. The V gene end was trimmed by 5 bases and the J gene end by 12 bases; junction bases not matched to a gene: 15. CDR1 is MRHNA, CDR2 SNTAGT, per germline.

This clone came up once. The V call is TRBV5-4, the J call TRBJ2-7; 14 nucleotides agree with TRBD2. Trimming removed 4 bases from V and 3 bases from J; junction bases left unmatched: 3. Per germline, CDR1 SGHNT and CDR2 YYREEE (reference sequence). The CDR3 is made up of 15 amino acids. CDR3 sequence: CASSTTSGRGYEQYF. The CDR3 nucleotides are TGTGCCAGCAGCACGACTAGCGGGAGGGGCTACGAGCAGTACTTC.

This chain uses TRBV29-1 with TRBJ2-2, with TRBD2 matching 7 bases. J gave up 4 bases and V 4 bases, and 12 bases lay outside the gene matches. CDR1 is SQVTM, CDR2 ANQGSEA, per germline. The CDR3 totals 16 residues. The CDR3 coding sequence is TGCAGCGTTGTGTGGCAGGGCGGGGGATCCACCGGGGAGCTGTTTTTT. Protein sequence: CSVVWQGGGSTGELFF.